This note documents a single T cell receptor (beta chain) sequence. What it binds is not known. From blood CD8+ and CD4+ T cells, TCR beta sequences were generated. cDNA came from about 0.5 to 1 ug RNA primed by random hexamers. Amplification of TCR beta CDR3 used immunoSEQ multiplex PCR across 54 Vbeta and 13 Jbeta. TCRdb fed the immunoSEQ multiplex PCR reads into MiXCR, producing one record per CDR3 protein. Counted here are about 85,000 distinct CDR3 sequences, just under 95% occurring once; the ten biggest clones make up around 0.25%. Between the trimmed V and J ends, which lost 4 bases and 3 bases, there was a span of 13 bases. Germline CDR1 and CDR2: KGHSH and LQKENI. The CDR3 has 14 amino acids. The sample comes from a study of CD8 T cells in Susac syndrome. Broader study findings: The study conceded that relatively few individuals underwent its TCR sequencing and HLA analysis.

The genes are TRBV18 and TRBJ2-7, with TRBD1 as a possible D gene (5 bases). The TCR comes from a human donor in good health. Sequencing input: CD8+ T cells from PBMCs. The CDR3 loop is CASSQGQGFYEQYV. CDR3 sequence (DNA): TGTGCCAGCTCACAGGGGCAGGGTTTCTACGAGCAGTACGTC.